This TCR beta chain was sequenced during a study of blood T cell repertoires in COVID-19. For the study at large: COVID-19 samples, acute and convalescent, were from the United States, Italy and Spain. From T cells, B-cell-depleted T cells, or PBMCs came the material, which was cDNA or gDNA.

In the authors' workflow: Cell counts per sample came from amplifying reference gene primers. Produced via immunoSEQ multiplex PCR; TCRdb's table is partial and in-frame only. The DNA was the basis for D and trimming; V, J and clone size are from that table. This sample yields more than 150,000 clones, of which 80% are seen a single time; over 0.5% belongs to the top ten. Material for sequencing was peripheral blood. The sequence came from a man aged 55 to 69 with acute or convalescent COVID-19.

The CDR3, as DNA: TGCGCCAGCAGCTTGGGGACAGCGGACACTGAAGCTTTCTTT. This translates into CASSLGTADTEAFF. The chain carries TRBV5-1 and TRBJ1-1; TRBD1 is a possible D gene (6 bases). The CDR3 is made up of 14 amino acids. CDR1 and CDR2 (germline): SGHRS, YFSETQ. V lost 0 bases, J lost 3 bases, and 9 bases lay in between.